This T cell receptor (beta chain) is from a study of PD-L1 blockade in urothelial cancer. Looking at the study overall: Previous chemotherapy exposure amounted to 0 to 3 regimens for patients. It was at 3 weeks (second dose) and 6 weeks after treatment start that blood was analyzed.

Here immunoSEQ multiplex PCR was the method, and the copy in TCRdb shows in-frame clones only, minus some. This table has about 120,000 clones, about 82% appearing once. The time point denotes: peripheral blood 6 weeks after treatment start. Locally advanced or metastatic urothelial carcinoma was present in patients. This TCR was sampled from a man aged 50-60 years with urothelial cancer. The sequences come from PBMCs, collected around atezolizumab (anti-PD-L1) treatment.

CDR3 bases: TGTGCCGGTACAAGGGGGCGAACAGATACGCAGTATTTT. This sequence encodes CAGTRGRTDTQYF. The chain employs TRBV28 and TRBJ2-3; TRBD1 matches 7 bases. Losses at the gene ends were 11 bases for V and 3 bases for J; bases not matched to a gene: 8. CDR1 is MDHEN, CDR2 SYDVKM, per germline. The length of the CDR3 is 13 residues.